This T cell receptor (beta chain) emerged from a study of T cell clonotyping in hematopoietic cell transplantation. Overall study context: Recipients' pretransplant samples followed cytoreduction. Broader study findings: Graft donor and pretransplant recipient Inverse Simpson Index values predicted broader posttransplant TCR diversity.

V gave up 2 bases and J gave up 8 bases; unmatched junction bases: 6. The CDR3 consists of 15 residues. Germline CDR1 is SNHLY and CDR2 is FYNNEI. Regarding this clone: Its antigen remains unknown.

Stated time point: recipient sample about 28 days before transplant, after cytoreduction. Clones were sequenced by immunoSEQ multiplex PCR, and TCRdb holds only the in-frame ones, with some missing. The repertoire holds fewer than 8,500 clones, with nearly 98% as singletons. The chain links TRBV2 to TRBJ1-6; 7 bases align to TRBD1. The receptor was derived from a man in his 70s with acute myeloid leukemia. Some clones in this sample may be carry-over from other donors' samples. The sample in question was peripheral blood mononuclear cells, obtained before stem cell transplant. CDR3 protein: CASSESTGSYSPLHF. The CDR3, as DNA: TGTGCCAGCAGTGAATCGACAGGGTCTTATTCACCCCTCCACTTT.